This passage covers 20 T cell receptor beta chains from one sample sequenced in a study of blood T cell repertoires in COVID-19. Produced via immunoSEQ multiplex PCR; TCRdb's table is partial and in-frame only. The repertoire holds some 220,000 clones, with 84% as singletons. The sequenced sample was peripheral blood. The receptors shown here come from a man aged 45-65 years with active or convalescent COVID-19.

This clone was counted between two and nine times. V gene TRBV27 combines with J gene TRBJ1-1, with D tentatively TRBD1 (5 bases). The CDR3 is made up of 14 amino acids. V gave up 2 bases and J gave up 3 bases, with 10 bases separating them. Per the germline V gene, CDR1 is MNHEY and CDR2 is SMNVEV (reference sequence). CDR3 DNA: TGTGCCAGCAGTTTACCGACAGACCACACTGAAGCTTTCTTT. Protein product: CASSLPTDHTEAFF.

The V gene is TRBV7-8, the J gene TRBJ1-2; a possible D gene is TRBD1 (6 bases). Germline V gene sequence: CDR1 SGHVS, CDR2 FQNEAQ. V was shortened by 4 bases and J by 6 bases, with 9 bases between the two germline ends. The CDR3 runs to 12 residues. Here the CDR3 reads CASSSDRNGYTF. CDR3 nucleotides: TGTGCCAGCAGCTCAGACAGGAATGGCTACACCTTC.

The V and J genes are TRBV7-9 and TRBJ2-1; TRBD1 matches 9 bases. CDR3 length equals 14 residues. V shed 7 bases and J 6 bases; nucleotides not matched to a gene: 7. Germline lookup yields CDR1 SEHNR and CDR2 FQNEAQ (reference sequence). The CDR3 nucleotides read TGTGCCAGCACCACCGGGACAGGGCTCAATGAGCAGTTCTTC. This codes for CASTTGTGLNEQFF.

The rearrangement uses TRBV15 and TRBJ2-5; 9 nucleotides match TRBD1. The CDR3 extends over 16 amino acids. With V trimmed by 1 base and J by 5 bases, 8 bases remained unmatched. Germline V lookup: CDR1 LNHNV, CDR2 YYDKDF (reference sequence). For the CDR3, the DNA is TGTGCCACCAGCAGAGCGTTGACAGGGGGTGGGGAGACCCAGTACTTC. Translation: CATSRALTGGGETQYF.

V and J are TRBV11-2 and TRBJ2-2; D is possibly TRBD1 (6 bases). CDR1 and CDR2 from the germline V gene are SGHAT and FQNNGV. This CDR3 region has 15 residues. The V end lost 7 bases, the J end lost 0 bases, and 12 bases lay between the germline ends. CDR3 DNA sequence: TGTGCCAGCACCTCCTGGACAGCGAACACCGGGGAGCTGTTTTTT. Encoded protein: CASTSWTANTGELFF. Supplemented by reference TRBV11-2 and TRBJ2-2, the full variable domain reads EAGVAQSPRYKIIEKRQSVAFWCNPISGHATLYWYQQILGQGPKLLIQFQNNGVVDDSQLPKDRFSAERLKGVDSTLKIQPAKLEDSAVYLCASTSWTANTGELFFGEGSRLTVL.

This clone was detected only a few times. The chain combines TRBV6-2 or TRBV6-3 with TRBJ1-2; TRBD1 aligns across 8 bases. V lost 6 bases to trimming and J lost 7 bases; unmatched junction nucleotides: 10. The CDR3 spans 14 residues. Looked up from germline, CDR1 is MNHEY and CDR2 is SVGEGT. CDR3 in DNA: TGTGCCAGCAGCCGGGACAGGAGCTTGCTTGGCTACACCTTC. It encodes CASSRDRSLLGYTF.

The chain employs TRBV29-1 and TRBJ2-7; 11 bases map to TRBD2. The trim removed 4 bases at V and 6 bases at J, leaving 5 bases unmatched. This CDR3 has 13 residues. CDR1 SQVTM and CDR2 ANQGSEA come from the germline V gene. The chain's CDR3 is CSVGSSGRSEQYF. The CDR3 DNA sequence: TGCAGCGTTGGATCTAGCGGGAGGTCCGAGCAGTACTTC.

The genes are TRBV2 and TRBJ2-5, with TRBD2 identical over 12 bases. This CDR3 has 15 residues. J lost 5 bases, V lost 8 bases, and 9 bases had no gene match. The V gene's germline CDR1 is SNHLY and CDR2 FYNNEI. The CDR3 DNA reads as TGTGCCAGCTCGGTCCTAGCGGGGGGGCAGGAGACCCAGTACTTC. Encoded protein: CASSVLAGGQETQYF.

This chain uses TRBV7-2 with TRBJ1-5, with TRBD1 identical over 7 bases. Germline-derived CDR1 and CDR2 are SGHTA and FQGNSA. Trimming at V came to 2 bases and at J to 7 bases, leaving 5 bases not matched to a gene. This CDR3 has 14 amino acids. CDR3 nucleotides: TGTGCCAGCAGCTTAAGGCAGGGGGAACAGCCCCAGCATTTT. This translates into CASSLRQGEQPQHF.

The rearrangement joins TRBV6-2 or TRBV6-3 to TRBJ2-7; no reliable D call. Germline assignment: CDR1 MNHEY and CDR2 SVGEGT. The CDR3 contains 13 residues. V shed 5 bases and J shed 0 bases, with 8 bases lying between them. The CDR3 DNA is TGTGCCAGCAGTGCGGTTAGCTCCTACGAGCAGTACGTC. It encodes CASSAVSSYEQYV.

This chain links TRBV10-3 with TRBJ1-6; D not resolved. Between the trimmed V and J ends, which lost 0 bases and 6 bases, there was a span of 9 bases. Looked up from germline, CDR1 is ENHRY and CDR2 is SYGVKD. The CDR3 has 15 residues. The CDR3 loop is CAISESAAFNSPLHF. The CDR3 nucleotides are TGTGCCATCAGTGAGTCTGCGGCTTTTAATTCACCCCTCCACTTT.

The chain is built from TRBV5-5 and TRBJ1-2; 9 nucleotides align to TRBD1. CDR1 is SGHKS and CDR2 is YYEKEE in the germline V gene (reference sequence). The CDR3 extends over 14 amino acids. V gave up 3 bases and J gave up 8 bases; unmatched junction bases: 8. The CDR3 protein is CASSSPGQGRGYTF. The DNA of the CDR3 is TGTGCCAGCAGCTCACCGGGACAGGGACGCGGCTACACCTTC.

This clone was recorded once. The chain has TRBV7-2 and TRBJ2-2, with TRBD1 identical over 7 bases. The CDR3 length is 16 residues. Germline V gene data show CDR1 as SGHTA and CDR2 as FQGNSA. V lost 2 bases to trimming and J lost 1 base; unmatched junction nucleotides: 4. The CDR3 region has the DNA TGTGCCAGCAGCTTACTAAGGACAGGGAACACCGGGGAGCTGTTTTTT. Translated, it gives CASSLLRTGNTGELFF.

The chain combines TRBV14 with TRBJ1-2, with D hard to call. The V end lost 0 bases, the J end lost 8 bases, and 10 bases lay between the germline ends. CDR1 and CDR2 (germline): SGHDN, FVKESK. The CDR3 extends over 13 amino acids. CDR3 nucleotide sequence: TGTGCCAGCAGCCAAGAAATCGTGAGAGGCTACACCTTC. It codes for CASSQEIVRGYTF.

The gene calls are TRBV19 and TRBJ2-1; TRBD2 aligns across 12 bases. Germline lookup yields CDR1 LNHDA and CDR2 SQIVND (reference sequence). This CDR3 comprises 15 residues. The J segment lost 9 bases and the V segment lost 4 bases, leaving 7 bases of the junction unmatched. DNA for the CDR3: TGTGCCAGTAGTACACTAGCGGGGGGAGGGGCTGAGCAGTTCTTC. The encoded protein is CASSTLAGGGAEQFF.

This clone was picked up a small number of times. The chain combines TRBV7-9 with TRBJ2-5; D unresolved. V was clipped by 2 bases and J by 2 bases, with 3 bases between them. Germline CDR1 SEHNR, CDR2 FQNEAQ (reference sequence). The CDR3 covers 12 residues. CDR3 sequence (DNA): TGTGCCAGCAGCTTACTACAAGAGACCCAGTACTTC. Protein sequence: CASSLLQETQYF.

The chain recombines TRBV25-1 with TRBJ1-1; TRBD1 is a possible D gene (5 bases). Germline CDR1 MGHDK, CDR2 SYGVNS. Deletions cut 7 bases from V and 1 base from J, with 13 bases between. CDR3 length: 14 amino acids. The chain's CDR3 is CASIRPDTNTEAFF. The CDR3 bases are TGTGCCAGCATCAGACCGGACACGAACACTGAAGCTTTCTTT.

The chain has TRBV6-5 and TRBJ2-3; 9 positions match TRBD2. The CDR3 spans 14 residues. Per germline, CDR1 MNHEY and CDR2 SVGAGI. V was clipped by 6 bases and J by 11 bases; unmatched bases: 12. The CDR3 reads CASSRTDSGSVQYF. CDR3 coding DNA: TGTGCCAGCAGCCGCACAGATAGCGGGAGTGTGCAGTATTTT.

The chain combines TRBV11-3 with TRBJ2-5, with 7 positions matching TRBD2. The germline CDR1 and CDR2 sequences are SGHNT and YENEEA. The CDR3 has 15 amino acids. The V segment lost 2 bases and the J segment 1 base; nucleotides outside the gene matches: 4. CDR3 bases: TGTGCCAGCAGCTTACCTTTAGCGGGCCAAGAGACCCAGTACTTC. Residues: CASSLPLAGQETQYF.

This clone occurred a few times. The chain employs TRBV28 and TRBJ1-4, with TRBD1 matching 7 bases. Losses at the gene ends were 5 bases for V and 9 bases for J; bases not matched to a gene: 6. Germline V gene lookup returns CDR1 MDHEN and CDR2 SYDVKM. This CDR3 has 13 amino acids. The DNA for the CDR3 is TGTGCCAGCAGTAGAAAGACAGGGAAAAAACTGTTTTTT. Its protein product is CASSRKTGKKLFF.